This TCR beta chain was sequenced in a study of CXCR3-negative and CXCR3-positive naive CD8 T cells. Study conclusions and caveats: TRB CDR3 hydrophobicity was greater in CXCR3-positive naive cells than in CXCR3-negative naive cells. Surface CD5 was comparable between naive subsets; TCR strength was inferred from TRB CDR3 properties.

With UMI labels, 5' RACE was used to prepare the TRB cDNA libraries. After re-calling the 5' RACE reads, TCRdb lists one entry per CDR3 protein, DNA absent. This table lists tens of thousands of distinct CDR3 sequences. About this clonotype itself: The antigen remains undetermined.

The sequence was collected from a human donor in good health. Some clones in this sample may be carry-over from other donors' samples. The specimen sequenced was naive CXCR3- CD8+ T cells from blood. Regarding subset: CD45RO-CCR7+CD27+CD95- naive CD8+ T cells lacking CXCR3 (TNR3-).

CDR3 residues: CASSQLRLTTEAFF. The chain joins TRBV4-2 to TRBJ1-1. Per germline, CDR1 LGHNA and CDR2 YNFKEQ. The length of the CDR3 is 14 residues.